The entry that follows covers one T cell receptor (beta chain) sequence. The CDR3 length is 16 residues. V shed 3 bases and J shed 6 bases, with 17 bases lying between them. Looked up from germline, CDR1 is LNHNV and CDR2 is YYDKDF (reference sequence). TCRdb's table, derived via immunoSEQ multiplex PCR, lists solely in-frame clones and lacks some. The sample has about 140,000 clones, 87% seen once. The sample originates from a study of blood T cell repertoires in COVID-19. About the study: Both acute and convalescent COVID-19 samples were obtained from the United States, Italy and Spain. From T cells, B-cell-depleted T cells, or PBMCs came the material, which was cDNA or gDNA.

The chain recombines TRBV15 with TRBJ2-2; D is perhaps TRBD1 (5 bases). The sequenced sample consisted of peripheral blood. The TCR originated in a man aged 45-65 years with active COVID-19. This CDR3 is CATSSLPRPGSGELFF. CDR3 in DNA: TGTGCCACCAGCAGCCTCCCGCGGCCAGGGTCCGGGGAGCTGTTTTTT. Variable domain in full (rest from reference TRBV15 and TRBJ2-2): DAMVIQNPRYQVTQFGKPVTLSCSQTLNHNVMYWYQQKSSQAPKLLFHYYDKDFNNEADTPDNFQSRRPNTSFCFLDIRSPGLGDTAMYLCATSSLPRPGSGELFFGEGSRLTVL.